The 25 T cell receptor beta chains below come from one sample, sequenced in a study of T cell responses to AZD1222 COVID-19 vaccine. TCRdb's table, derived via immunoSEQ multiplex PCR, lists solely in-frame clones and lacks some. The table lists over 110,000 clones, roughly 92% of them singletons, with over 8.5% in the top ten. The sequencing here drew on peripheral blood, taken 28 days after the second AZD1222 dose. The origin of the receptors is an adult who received the AZD1222 COVID-19 vaccine.

This clone was seen a single time. This chain uses TRBV6-2 or TRBV6-3 with TRBJ1-5; unclear D gene. Germline CDR1 and CDR2: MNHEY and SVGEGT. Trimming shortened V by 2 bases and J by 7 bases, and 12 bases separated the two germline ends. The CDR3 runs to 14 residues. CDR3 DNA: TGTGCCAGCAGTTACGGGGTCGGCGGCCAGCCCCAGCATTTT. Amino acid sequence: CASSYGVGGQPQHF.

The chain is built from TRBV28 and TRBJ1-1; the D gene is possibly TRBD1 (6 bases). This CDR3 has 13 residues. V was clipped by 5 bases and J by 6 bases, with 13 bases between them. Germline V lookup: CDR1 MDHEN, CDR2 SYDVKM. CDR3 sequence reads: CASSTGGGPEAFF. CDR3 in DNA: TGTGCCAGCAGTACGGGAGGGGGGCCTGAAGCTTTCTTT. The full variable domain, its missing parts supplied by reference TRBV28 and TRBJ1-1, is DVKVTQSSRYLVKRTGEKVFLECVQDMDHENMFWYRQDPGLGLRLIYFSYDVKMKEKGDIPEGYSVSREKKERFSLILESASTNQTSMYLCASSTGGGPEAFFGQGTRLTVV.

This chain joins TRBV5-5 and TRBJ1-2, with D possibly matching TRBD1 (6 bases). The CDR3 length is 14 residues. CDR1 and CDR2 from the germline V gene are SGHKS and YYEKEE (reference sequence). The V and J ends lost 0 bases and 8 bases respectively, with 14 bases between them. CDR3 region: CASSLGTGLRGYTF. The CDR3 region has the DNA TGTGCCAGCAGCTTGGGTACAGGGTTGAGAGGCTACACCTTC. Variable domain in full (rest from reference TRBV5-5 and TRBJ1-2): DAGVTQSPTHLIKTRGQQVTLRCSPISGHKSVSWYQQVLGQGPQFIFQYYEKEERGRGNFPDRFSARQFPNYSSELNVNALLLGDSALYLCASSLGTGLRGYTFGSGTRLTVV.

This chain uses TRBV12-3 or TRBV12-4 with TRBJ2-7; no clear D gene. The V end was cut by 6 bases, the J end by 5 bases, with 8 bases between. CDR3 size: 11 residues. The chain's CDR3 is CASSSIDEQYF. The CDR3 region has the DNA TGTGCCAGCAGCTCTATCGACGAGCAGTACTTC.

The rearrangement links TRBV27 to TRBJ1-1, with D unresolved. The CDR3 totals 13 residues. V dropped 6 bases and J dropped 1 base, with 9 bases sitting between them. Germline V gene lookup returns CDR1 MNHEY and CDR2 SMNVEV (reference sequence). CDR3 in DNA: TGTGCCAGCAGCCTTCAGGAGAACACTGAAGCTTTCTTT. It codes for CASSLQENTEAFF.

The chain recombines TRBV9 with TRBJ2-7; D might be TRBD2 (5 bases). The CDR3 extends over 13 amino acids. From germline, CDR1 is SGDLS and CDR2 YYNGEE. The V gene lost 4 bases and the J gene lost 7 bases, with 15 bases spanning the gap. The CDR3 reads CASSPRPSGEQYF. For the CDR3, the DNA is TGTGCCAGCAGCCCCCGGCCCTCGGGGGAGCAGTACTTC.

This chain connects TRBV29-1 to TRBJ1-2; TRBD1 is a possible D gene (6 bases). Germline-derived CDR1 and CDR2 are SQVTM and ANQGSEA. The ends were cut back, 1 base at V and 7 bases at J, with 16 bases in the middle. This CDR3 spans 14 amino acids. The DNA for the CDR3 is TGCAGCGTTGAAGCCTCACAGGGACACGGTGGCTACACCTTC. Amino acid sequence: CSVEASQGHGGYTF.

The V call is TRBV7-9, the J call TRBJ1-3, with a weak D call TRBD1 (5 bases). Germline V gene lookup returns CDR1 SEHNR and CDR2 FQNEAQ (reference sequence). The CDR3 has 14 residues. Deletions cut 5 bases from V and 4 bases from J, with 12 bases between. CDR3 loop: CASSPSGPGNTIYF. CDR3 in DNA: TGTGCCAGCAGCCCATCAGGGCCGGGAAACACCATATATTTT.

J is TRBJ1-3 and V is TRBV4-2; the match to TRBD1 covers 11 bases. The length of the CDR3 is 18 residues. Germline CDR1 and CDR2: LGHNA and YNFKEQ. V dropped 2 bases and J dropped 4; count of bases not matched to a gene: 10. In DNA, the CDR3 is TGTGCCAGCAGCCAATACCGGGACAGGGGGTTACAAGGAAACACCATATATTTT. It translates to CASSQYRDRGLQGNTIYF.

The sample holds one count of this clone. The chain joins TRBV7-9 to TRBJ2-5, with D perhaps TRBD2 (7 bases). The CDR3 runs to 17 residues. Germline CDR1 and CDR2: SEHNR and FQNEAQ (reference sequence). V lost 0 bases to trimming and J lost 5 bases, with 19 bases between them. CDR3 DNA: TGTGCCAGCAGCTTAGCCGCTAGGGGGGGAGATTTGGAGACCCAGTACTTC. This gives the protein CASSLAARGGDLETQYF.

The rearrangement uses TRBV2 and TRBJ1-5; 7 bases align to TRBD1. The CDR3 has 14 amino acids. CDR1 and CDR2 (germline): SNHLY, FYNNEI. The trim removed 5 bases at V and 2 bases at J, leaving 3 bases unmatched. This CDR3 reads CASSQDRGNQPQHF. CDR3 sequence (DNA): TGTGCCAGCAGTCAAGACAGGGGCAATCAGCCCCAGCATTTT. The full variable domain, completed using reference TRBV2 and TRBJ1-5, is EPEVTQTPSHQVTQMGQEVILRCVPISNHLYFYWYRQILGQKVEFLVSFYNNEISEKSEIFDDQFSVERPDGSNFTLKIRSTKLEDSAMYFCASSQDRGNQPQHFGDGTRLSIL.

This clone has just one count. The rearrangement uses TRBV6-1 and TRBJ1-4, with 7 nucleotides matching TRBD1. The V gene end was trimmed by 3 bases and the J gene end by 5 bases; junction bases not matched to a gene: 0. Germline assignment: CDR1 MNHNS and CDR2 SASEGT. This CDR3 contains 13 residues. CDR3 in amino acids: CASSETGNEKLFF. The CDR3, as DNA: TGTGCCAGCAGTGAGACAGGGAATGAAAAACTGTTTTTT.

This rearrangement joins TRBV28 to TRBJ1-6; the match to TRBD1 covers 7 bases. CDR1 and CDR2 from the germline V gene are MDHEN and SYDVKM. The CDR3 is 14 amino acids. V was pared by 5 bases and J by 4 bases, with 2 bases of the junction left unmatched. The CDR3 protein is CASSGTVYNSPLHF. The CDR3 DNA is TGTGCCAGCAGTGGGACAGTTTATAATTCACCCCTCCACTTT.

This rearrangement joins TRBV13 to TRBJ2-7; the D gene is possibly TRBD1 (5 bases). This CDR3 is 13 amino acids long. Trimming left V 0 bases short and J 8 bases short, with 11 bases between. Per the germline V gene, CDR1 is PRHDT and CDR2 is FYEKMQ (reference sequence). The CDR3 reads CASSLGAGKKQYF. The DNA for the CDR3 is TGTGCCAGCAGCTTAGGGGCAGGGAAGAAGCAGTACTTC.

This chain links TRBV9 with TRBJ1-2, with D possibly TRBD1 on 5 matching bases. Germline V lookup: CDR1 SGDLS, CDR2 YYNGEE. The germline V and J ends were trimmed by 4 bases and 3 bases, with 16 bases remaining between them. CDR3 length: 15 residues. The CDR3 is CASSKEGTPHYGYTF. The CDR3 DNA follows: TGTGCCAGCAGCAAAGAAGGGACCCCCCACTATGGCTACACCTTC.

The V gene is TRBV7-8, the J gene TRBJ2-5, with 12 bases that match TRBD2. In germline, CDR1 is SGHVS, CDR2 FQNEAQ. The length of the CDR3 is 15 residues. After removal of 5 bases from V and 5 bases from J, the junction contained 6 bases not matched to a gene. The CDR3 bases are TGTGCCAGCAGCGTACTAGCGGGGGGCCACGAGACCCAGTACTTC. Translation: CASSVLAGGHETQYF.

This sequence joins TRBV6-1 and TRBJ1-2; possible D gene TRBD1, 5 bases. CDR3 length: 14 amino acids. The V and J ends lost 2 bases and 5 bases respectively, with 12 bases between them. Germline lookup yields CDR1 MNHNS and CDR2 SASEGT. DNA of the CDR3: TGTGCCAGCAGTGAACTGGGGGTGGCGTATGGCTACACCTTC. Translating it yields CASSELGVAYGYTF.

A single count supports this clone. The chain recombines TRBV28 with TRBJ2-5, with 10 nucleotides matching TRBD2. CDR3 length equals 17 residues. CDR1 is MDHEN and CDR2 is SYDVKM in the germline V gene. Trimming cost V 1 base and J 3 bases; bases outside gene matches: 8. The CDR3 nucleotides read TGTGCCAGCAGTTTATTTGGCCCTAGCGGGGGAAAAGAGACCCAGTACTTC. As protein: CASSLFGPSGGKETQYF.

The chain uses TRBV28 and TRBJ1-1; D perhaps matches TRBD1 (6 bases). CDR3 length: 13 amino acids. Trimming cost V 6 bases and J 0 bases, with 8 bases left between them. CDR1 MDHEN and CDR2 SYDVKM come from the germline V gene. The CDR3 reads CASRGTLNTEAFF. The DNA of the CDR3 is TGTGCCAGCAGAGGGACATTGAACACTGAAGCTTTCTTT.

This clone was counted once. The chain recombines TRBV10-3 with TRBJ1-2; D is uncertain. The germline V gene has CDR1 ENHRY and CDR2 SYGVKD. CDR3 length equals 13 residues. Trimming took off 6 bases at V and 4 bases at J, with 12 bases between the two ends. The CDR3 nucleotides read TGTGCCATCAGCCTGGCAAATGGCTATGGCTACACCTTC. It yields the protein CAISLANGYGYTF.

The J gene is TRBJ2-2, the V gene TRBV19; D tentatively fits TRBD1 or TRBD2 (5 bases each). This CDR3 has 14 residues. Germline CDR1 and CDR2: LNHDA and SQIVND (reference sequence). V lost 9 bases and J lost 1, with 12 bases in between. The CDR3 loop reads CASRGAGNTGELFF. The CDR3 bases are TGTGCCAGCCGAGGGGCAGGGAACACCGGGGAGCTGTTTTTT.

This chain connects TRBV27 to TRBJ1-1; TRBD1 matches at 8 bases. Germline CDR1 is MNHEY and CDR2 is SMNVEV (reference sequence). The CDR3 contains 18 residues. Trimming cost V 3 bases and J 3 bases; bases outside gene matches: 15. This chain's CDR3 is CASSFKITGGAWDTEAFF. The CDR3 DNA sequence: TGTGCCAGCAGTTTCAAAATTACAGGGGGGGCATGGGACACTGAAGCTTTCTTT.

This chain links TRBV27 with TRBJ1-6; 7 bases align to TRBD1. This CDR3 region has 16 residues. Germline V gene sequence: CDR1 MNHEY, CDR2 SMNVEV (reference sequence). Germline trimming cut 5 bases from V and 9 bases from J; bases unmatched to any gene: 13. This CDR3 is CASSPVGRGLSSPLHF. The CDR3, as DNA: TGTGCCAGCAGTCCGGTCGGTAGGGGGCTCAGTTCACCCCTCCACTTT.

V usage is TRBV19 and J usage is TRBJ2-5, with a possible D match to TRBD2 (5 bases). From germline, CDR1 is LNHDA and CDR2 SQIVND (reference sequence). The V and J ends lost 5 bases and 2 bases respectively, with 12 bases between them. The CDR3 is 14 residues long. Here the CDR3 DNA reads TGTGCCAGTAGTTCGCCGACTAATCAAGAGACCCAGTACTTC. The encoded protein is CASSSPTNQETQYF.

The V gene is TRBV23-1, the J gene TRBJ1-1, with D perhaps TRBD1 (5 bases). TRBV23-1 is flagged as an ORF with uncertain function. V was clipped by 2 bases and J by 3 bases, with 10 bases between them. The CDR3 totals 14 residues. Here the CDR3 DNA reads TGCGCCAGCAGTCAAAGCGGGGGGGACACTGAAGCTTTCTTT. Its protein product is CASSQSGGDTEAFF.